These 6 T cell receptor beta chains share one sample of origin, sequenced in a study of blood T cells in healthy people across ages. A sample-barcoded 5' primer and a J-beta primer mix were used in a second PCR of roughly 6 to 11 cycles. TCRdb re-called the 5' RACE reads through MiXCR, storing one row per CDR3 protein. Of roughly 1,800,000 distinct CDR3 sequences in the sample, roughly 49% were seen once. The sequenced material came from blood. These receptors came from a middle-aged woman in good health.

A few counts support this clonotype. The chain links TRBV2 to TRBJ2-7; TRBD2 matches at 11 bases. V lost 8 bases to trimming and J lost 0 bases; unmatched junction nucleotides: 15. The CDR3 is 18 amino acids. Germline-derived CDR1 and CDR2 are SNHLY and FYNNEI. For the CDR3, the DNA is TGTGCCAGCTGGTCGATTGTACTAGCGGGGGTTATCTCCTACGAGCAGTACTTC. Protein sequence: CASWSIVLAGVISYEQYF.

The chain couples TRBV7-2 to TRBJ2-3, with D unclear. CDR1 SGHTA and CDR2 FQGNSA come from the germline V gene. V lost 4 bases, J lost 4 bases, and 9 bases lay in between. This CDR3 contains 13 residues. CDR3 nucleotides: TGTGCCAGCAGCTCCCGGCGGCCAGATACGCAGTATTTT. It specifies CASSSRRPDTQYF.

About this clonotype itself: Sequence at one end of the junction differs from germline and may be a read error. The chain carries TRBV24-1 and TRBJ2-1; perhaps TRBD2 as D (7 bases). CDR1 KGHDR and CDR2 SFDVKD come from the germline V gene. The CDR3 totals 17 residues. CDR3 sequence reads: CATGDLQSGGNNNEQFF. CDR3 DNA: TGTGCCACCGGTGATTTGCAATCGGGGGGCAACAACAATGAGCAGTTCTTC.

V gene TRBV4-3 combines with J gene TRBJ2-1; TRBD2 aligns across 11 bases. The V gene's germline CDR1 is LGHNA and CDR2 YSLEER. The CDR3 contains 17 residues. V was pared by 3 bases and J by 0 bases, with 4 bases of the junction left unmatched. The CDR3 bases are TGCGCCAGCAGCCATTTGCTAGCGGGGGGCTCCTACAATGAGCAGTTCTTC. Its translation is CASSHLLAGGSYNEQFF.

The chain uses TRBV12-5 and TRBJ1-5; TRBD1 might be the D (5 bases). V was trimmed by 4 bases and J by 5 bases, leaving 18 bases between them. The CDR3 totals 16 residues. Germline loops: CDR1 LGHNT, CDR2 FRNRAP. CDR3: CASGWVKEGNDQPQHF. CDR3 sequence (DNA): TGTGCTAGTGGTTGGGTCAAGGAGGGGAACGATCAGCCCCAGCATTTT.

V usage is TRBV4-3 and J usage is TRBJ2-7; 7 bases align to TRBD2. J gave up 3 bases and V 4 bases, and 6 bases lay outside the gene matches. Germline V CDR1 and CDR2: LGHNA, YSLEER. This CDR3 spans 14 amino acids. CDR3 protein: CASSPWAGVYEQYF. The CDR3 bases are TGCGCCAGCAGCCCATGGGCGGGGGTCTACGAGCAGTACTTC.